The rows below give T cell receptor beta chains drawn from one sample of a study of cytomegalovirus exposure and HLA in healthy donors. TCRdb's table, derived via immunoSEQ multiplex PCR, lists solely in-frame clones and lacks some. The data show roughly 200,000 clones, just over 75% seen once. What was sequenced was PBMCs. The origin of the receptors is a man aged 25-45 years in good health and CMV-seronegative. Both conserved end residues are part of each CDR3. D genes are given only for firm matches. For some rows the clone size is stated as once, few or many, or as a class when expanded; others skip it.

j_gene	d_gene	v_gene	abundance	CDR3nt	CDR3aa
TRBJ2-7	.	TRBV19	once	TGTGCCAGTAGTATATACGGGGGAGCTACCTACGAGCAGTACTTC	CASSIYGGATYEQYF
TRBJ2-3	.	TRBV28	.	TGTGCCAGCAGTCCCTACAAGGGGACAGATACGCAGTATTTT	CASSPYKGTDTQYF
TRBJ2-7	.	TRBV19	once	TGTGCCAGTAGCCGGGACACCTTAAACTACGAGCAGTACTTC	CASSRDTLNYEQYF
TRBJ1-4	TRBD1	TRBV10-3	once	TGTGCCATCGGAGGGGGCGGTGATGAAAAACTGTTTTTT	CAIGGGGDEKLFF
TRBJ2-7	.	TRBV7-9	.	TGTGCCAGCAGCTCAACTGCCGGGAGCGGAATGTCCTACGAGCAGTACTTC	CASSSTAGSGMSYEQYF
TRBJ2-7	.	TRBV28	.	TGTGCCAGCAGTTTATTAGCCTACGAGCAGTACTTC	CASSLLAYEQYF
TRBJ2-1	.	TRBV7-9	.	TGTGCCAGCAGGGCCGGACTGGGAAGCTCCTACAATGAGCAGTTCTTC	CASRAGLGSSYNEQFF
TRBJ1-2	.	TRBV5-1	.	TGCGCCACTTCGGGAGGATATGGCTACACCTTC	CATSGGYGYTF
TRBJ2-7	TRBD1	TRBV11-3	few	TGTGCCAGCAGCCATGGGACAGGGGGTGACTACGAGCAGTACTTC	CASSHGTGGDYEQYF
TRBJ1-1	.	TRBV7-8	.	TGTGCCAGCAGCTTGAAGCGGGTGAACACTGAAGCTTTCTTT	CASSLKRVNTEAFF
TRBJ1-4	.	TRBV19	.	TGTGCCAGTAGCCGGACAGCTGTCGCAACTAATGAAAAACTGTTTTTT	CASSRTAVATNEKLFF
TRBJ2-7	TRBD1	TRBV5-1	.	TGCGCCAGCAGCGTGCGGGACAGGTCCGCCTACGAGCAGTACTTC	CASSVRDRSAYEQYF
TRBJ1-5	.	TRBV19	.	TGTGCCAGTAGTACGGCAGGGGCCTTGCGGGTGCCCCAGCATTTT	CASSTAGALRVPQHF
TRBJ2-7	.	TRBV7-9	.	TGTGCCAGCAGCTTAGCGCAGGGTTTGAGCGAGCAGTACTTC	CASSLAQGLSEQYF
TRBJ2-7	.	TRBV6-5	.	TGTGCCAGCACGCGCCCGGGAATCTACGAGCAGTACTTC	CASTRPGIYEQYF
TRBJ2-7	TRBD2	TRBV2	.	TGTGCCAGCGGGGGACTAGCGGTCCACTACGAGCAGTACTTC	CASGGLAVHYEQYF
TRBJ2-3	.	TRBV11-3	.	TGTGCCAGCAGCTTAGATCCCCCCCAGGGGGGAAAAGATACGCAGTATTTT	CASSLDPPQGGKDTQYF
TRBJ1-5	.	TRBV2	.	TGTGCCAGCATCGCACAGGGTAGTCATCAGCCCCAGCATTTT	CASIAQGSHQPQHF
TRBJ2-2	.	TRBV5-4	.	TGTGCCAGCAGCGGGACAACGAACACCGGGGAGCTGTTTTTT	CASSGTTNTGELFF
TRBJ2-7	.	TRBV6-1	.	TGTGCCAGCAGTGAAAGACCACCAGGGGTCCAAAAGACCTACGAGCAGTACTTC	CASSERPPGVQKTYEQYF
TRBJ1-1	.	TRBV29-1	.	TGCAGCGTTGAAGACCTGGGGCCTGAAGCTTTCTTT	CSVEDLGPEAFF
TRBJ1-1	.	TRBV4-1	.	TGCGCCAGCAGCCAAGGATACACGAACACTGAAGCTTTCTTT	CASSQGYTNTEAFF
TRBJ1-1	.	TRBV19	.	TGTGCCAGTACCCCAGAAAGATGGAACACTGAAGCTTTCTTT	CASTPERWNTEAFF
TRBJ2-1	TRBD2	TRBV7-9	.	TGTGCCAGCATCGGGACTAGCGGGAGTAGGTATGAGCAGTTCTTC	CASIGTSGSRYEQFF
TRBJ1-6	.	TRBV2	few	TGTGCCAGCAGTGAAGGGGGACTGCATAATTCACCCCTCCACTTT	CASSEGGLHNSPLHF
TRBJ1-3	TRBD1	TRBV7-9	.	TGTGCCAGCAGCTTAGACAGGGGGCTGAACACCATATATTTT	CASSLDRGLNTIYF